This T cell receptor beta chain is from a study of memory CD4+ T cells and cytomegalovirus serostatus. On the study more broadly: Healthy Belgian adult donors included about nine CMV-positive and some 25 CMV-negative people.

Single viable CD3+CD4+CD8-CD45RO+ cells were sorted as the memory CD4+ T cells. CD4+ T cells were isolated by positive magnetic selection. The repertoire was sequenced with immunoSEQ multiplex PCR; TCRdb's copy has only in-frame clones and lacks some. The repertoire holds under 55,000 clones, around 81% seen once, with about 1.5% in the top ten. The TCR sequence derives from an adult in good health and CMV-seronegative. The source material was memory CD4+ T cells from blood.

The CDR3 reads CASSFRENTEAFF. The CDR3 coding sequence is TGTGCCAGCAGTTTCCGGGAGAACACTGAAGCTTTCTTT. The chain uses TRBV27 and TRBJ1-1; the D is unclear. Trimming left V 3 bases short and J 1 base short, with 6 bases between. This CDR3 comprises 13 residues. In germline, CDR1 is MNHEY, CDR2 SMNVEV (reference sequence).